This TCR beta chain was captured in a study of metastatic and nonmetastatic thyroid tumors. Study at large: Comparison of repertoires was carried out across blood and tumor or nodule tissue from malignant and benign thyroid patients.

Study results and limitations: Relative to benign nodules, malignant thyroid tumors were reportedly characterized by significantly elevated TCR beta diversity in blood and tumor.

In this sample, this clone turned up a few times. Its antigen is unknown. A much more abundant neighbour one base away suggests this may be a read error. Germline CDR1 is SNHLY and CDR2 is FYNNEI. This CDR3 has 13 residues. V shed 7 bases and J shed 5 bases, with 13 bases lying between them. Original processing methods: A distant-metastasis classifier for papillary thyroid cancer was built using CDR3 differences across clinicopathological groups. From the PCR reads, TCRdb re-called clones with MiXCR. The V and J calls come from TCRdb's annotation, not from the publication. The data hold tens of thousands of clones, with around 12% observed a single time. Patients had received no treatment of any kind before thyroid surgery.

The sequencing sample was made of tumor tissue. The receptor was isolated from a female donor with papillary thyroid cancer or a benign thyroid nodule (not recorded which). Some clones in this sample may be carry-over from other donors' samples. The chain joins TRBV2 to TRBJ2-3, with a tentative D call TRBD2 (5 bases). The CDR3 DNA reads as TGTGCCAGCAAAGCGGTAGAACAAGATACGCAGTATTTT. Translation gives CASKAVEQDTQYF. Supplemented by reference TRBV2 and TRBJ2-3, the full variable domain reads EPEVTQTPSHQVTQMGQEVILRCVPISNHLYFYWYRQILGQKVEFLVSFYNNEISEKSEIFDDQFSVERPDGSNFTLKIRSTKLEDSAMYFCASKAVEQDTQYFGPGTRLTVL.